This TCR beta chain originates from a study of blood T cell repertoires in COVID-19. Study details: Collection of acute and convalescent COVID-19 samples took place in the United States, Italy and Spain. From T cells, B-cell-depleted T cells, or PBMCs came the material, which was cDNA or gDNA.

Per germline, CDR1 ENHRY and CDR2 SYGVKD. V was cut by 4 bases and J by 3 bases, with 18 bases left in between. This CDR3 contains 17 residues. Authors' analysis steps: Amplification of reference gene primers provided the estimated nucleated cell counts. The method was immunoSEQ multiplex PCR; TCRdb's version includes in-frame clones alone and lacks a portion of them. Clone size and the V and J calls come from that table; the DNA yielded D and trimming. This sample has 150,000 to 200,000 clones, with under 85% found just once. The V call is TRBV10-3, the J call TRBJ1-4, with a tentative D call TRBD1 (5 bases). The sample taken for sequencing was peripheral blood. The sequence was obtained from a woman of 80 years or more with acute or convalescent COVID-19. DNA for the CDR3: TGTGCCATCAGTGGGTCTGAAGGGGCCGCAGCTAATGAAAAACTGTTTTTT. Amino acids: CAISGSEGAAANEKLFF.